This TCR beta chain was retrieved from a study of OX40 agonist ivuxolimab in advanced cancers. Study conclusions and caveats: Expanded clones belonging to CD8+ T cells outnumbered, on average, those of CD4+.

TCRdb's table, derived via immunoSEQ multiplex PCR, lists solely in-frame clones and lacks some. The sample consists of under 25,000 clones, roughly four fifths of them appearing once. On this clone: Its antigen is currently unknown. Sequence at one end of the junction differs from germline and may be a read error.

Sequenced here: CD4+ or CD8+ T cells sorted from blood, sampled in a trial of the OX40 agonist ivuxolimab. The sequence derives from an adult with an advanced solid tumor such as melanoma, head and neck, liver or kidney cancer.

This CDR3 is CASSSQTSKDTQYF. In DNA, the CDR3 is TGTGCCAGCAGTTCACAAACTAGCAAAGATACGCAGTATTTT. This sequence joins TRBV2 and TRBJ2-3, with TRBD2 as a possible D gene (6 bases). The germline gives CDR1 SNHLY, CDR2 FYNNEI. This CDR3 comprises 14 residues.